These 9 T cell receptor beta chains originate from one sample sequenced in a study of metastatic and nonmetastatic thyroid tumors. With MiXCR, TCRdb called clones anew from the PCR reads. The sample holds about 6,200 clones, roughly 30% seen once. Treatment of any kind had been given to no patient before thyroid surgery. Material for sequencing was adjacent normal tissue. Receptor source: a female donor with papillary thyroid cancer or a benign thyroid nodule (not recorded which). Some clones in this sample may be carry-over from other donors' samples.

The V gene is TRBV5-1, the J gene TRBJ1-6; D not certain. The CDR3 contains 13 residues. Germline V gene sequence: CDR1 SGHRS, CDR2 YFSETQ. Trimming took 2 bases from V and 6 from J, leaving 6 bases between them. The CDR3 nucleotides read TGCGCCAGCAGCTTAGAGAGTAATTCACCCCTCCACTTT. The encoded protein is CASSLESNSPLHF.

The chain employs TRBV11-2 and TRBJ1-1; tentative D call: TRBD1 (6 bases). The CDR3 runs to 14 residues. V shed 5 bases and J shed 6 bases, with 16 bases lying between them. CDR1 SGHAT and CDR2 FQNNGV come from the germline V gene. The CDR3 nucleotides are TGTGCCAGCAGCCGGACAGCCCCTGGGGCTGAAGCTTTCTTT. Protein sequence: CASSRTAPGAEAFF.

The sample holds one count of this clone. This rearrangement joins TRBV11-2 to TRBJ1-6; D is uncertain. This CDR3 has 14 amino acids. The V and J ends lost 5 bases and 10 bases respectively, with 15 bases between them. Germline loops: CDR1 SGHAT, CDR2 FQNNGV. The CDR3 region is CASSPDVRGSPLHF. The CDR3 DNA follows: TGTGCCAGCAGCCCAGACGTGCGAGGGTCACCCCTCCACTTT.

The chain employs TRBV28 and TRBJ2-7; TRBD2 aligns across 8 bases. With 8 bases clipped from V and 0 bases from J, the junction kept 6 bases outside the gene matches. Germline V gene lookup returns CDR1 MDHEN and CDR2 SYDVKM. This CDR3 has 14 residues. Written as DNA, the CDR3 is TGTGCCAGCTTAGCGGGGCGTAGCTCCTACGAGCAGTACTTC. It translates to CASLAGRSSYEQYF.

This rearrangement joins TRBV28 to TRBJ2-7, with 7 bases fitting TRBD2. Germline CDR1 MDHEN, CDR2 SYDVKM. V trimming: 7 bases; J trimming: 7 bases; junction bases outside the gene matches: 13. The CDR3 runs to 14 residues. DNA of the CDR3: TGTGCCAGCACCACCGTGGGACTATCGGGAGAGCAGTACTTC. Its protein product is CASTTVGLSGEQYF.

A few counts support this clone. Given the absence of the conserved phenylalanine or tryptophan at the CDR3 end, a read error is likely. This rearrangement joins TRBV6-1 to TRBJ2-3; D might be TRBD2 (5 bases). This CDR3 is built from 14 residues. With 7 bases removed from V and 0 bases from J, the gap between germline ends came to 11 bases. From germline, CDR1 is MNHNS and CDR2 SASEGT. In DNA form, the CDR3 reads TGTGCCAGCACCGCAAGCGGTAGCACAGATACGCAGTATTTA. Amino acid sequence: CASTASGSTDTQYL.

This clone appeared a few times. This sequence joins TRBV28 and TRBJ2-7; D may correspond to TRBD1 or TRBD2 (5 bases each). The V gene's germline CDR1 is MDHEN and CDR2 SYDVKM. The CDR3 has 13 amino acids. Deletions cut 6 bases from V and 6 bases from J, with 15 bases between. CDR3 region: CASSFEGRSEQYF. The DNA of the CDR3 is TGTGCCAGCAGCTTCGAGGGACGGAGCGAGCAGTACTTC. Full variable domain (remainder filled in from reference TRBV28 and TRBJ2-7): DVKVTQSSRYLVKRTGEKVFLECVQDMDHENMFWYRQDPGLGLRLIYFSYDVKMKEKGDIPEGYSVSREKKERFSLILESASTNQTSMYLCASSFEGRSEQYFGPGTRLTVT.

Many counts were recorded for this clone. One end of the junction fails to match germline, which may point to a read error. This chain links TRBV13 with TRBJ2-3; 7 nucleotides agree with TRBD2. The CDR3 has 14 amino acids. CDR1 is PRHDT and CDR2 is FYEKMQ in the germline V gene (reference sequence). The CDR3 nucleotides read TGTGTCAGCAGCTCGAGCGGGGAGGCAGATACGCAGTATTTT. This codes for CVSSSSGEADTQYF.

The V call is TRBV5-5, the J call TRBJ2-5, with D maybe TRBD2 (5 bases). The CDR3 runs 15 residues. The germline CDR1 and CDR2 sequences are SGHKS and YYEKEE (reference sequence). V was pared by 0 bases and J by 4 bases, with 13 bases between. The CDR3 loop reads CASSLVASSGETQYF. The CDR3 DNA is TGTGCCAGCAGCTTGGTTGCTAGCAGTGGAGAGACCCAGTACTTC.